One sample yielded the 14 T cell receptor beta chains listed below, sequenced in a study of blood T cell repertoires in COVID-19. The method was immunoSEQ multiplex PCR; TCRdb's version includes in-frame clones alone and lacks a portion of them. The sample lists 95,000 to 110,000 clones; 75% to 95% were seen once. The sample comprised peripheral blood. Every receptor here comes from a young woman with acute or convalescent COVID-19.

The V and J genes are TRBV12-3 or TRBV12-4 and TRBJ2-1; no clear D gene. The V end was cut by 6 bases, the J end by 4 bases, with 10 bases between. The CDR3 has 13 amino acids. CDR3 sequence reads: CASSPGPYNEQFF. The DNA for the CDR3 is TGTGCCAGCAGCCCTGGGCCTTACAATGAGCAGTTCTTC.

CDR3 DNA: TGTGCCAGCAGTGAGTCTAGCGAGGATGAGCAGTTCTTC. Translation gives CASSESSEDEQFF. The chain has TRBV6-4 and TRBJ2-1, with D possibly being TRBD2 (6 bases). Trimming stripped 3 bases from V and 8 bases from J, with 11 bases between. The CDR3 length is 13 residues. Germline V gives CDR1 MRHNA, CDR2 SNTAGT.

The chain recombines TRBV29-1 with TRBJ1-5; 9 bases are shared with TRBD1. Germline CDR1 and CDR2: SQVTM and ANQGSEA. J was trimmed by 3 bases and V by 6 bases; bases with no gene match: 9. The CDR3 consists of 15 residues. CDR3 sequence: CSVARGQGPNQPQHF. CDR3 coding DNA: TGCAGCGTCGCGAGGGGACAGGGCCCCAATCAGCCCCAGCATTTT.

V and J are TRBV3-1 (or the pseudogene TRBV3-2) and TRBJ1-3; tentative D call: TRBD1 (5 bases). This CDR3 is built from 15 residues. Trimming pared 1 base from V and 2 bases from J, leaving 9 bases between. CDR1 is LGHDT, CDR2 YNNKEL, per germline (reference sequence). CDR3 region: CASSQGIGAGNTIYF. In DNA form, the CDR3 reads TGTGCCAGCAGCCAAGGCATAGGGGCTGGAAACACCATATATTTT.

This chain connects TRBV5-1 to TRBJ2-5, with TRBD2 matching 8 bases. Per germline, CDR1 SGHRS and CDR2 YFSETQ. J gave up 5 bases and V 1 base, and 10 bases lay outside the gene matches. This CDR3 comprises 16 residues. CDR3 DNA sequence: TGCGCCAGCAGCTTGTCTCCACTAGCGGAGTTGGAGACCCAGTACTTC. This translates into CASSLSPLAELETQYF. Supplemented by reference TRBV5-1 and TRBJ2-5, the full variable domain reads KAGVTQTPRYLIKTRGQQVTLSCSPISGHRSVSWYQQTPGQGLQFLFEYFSETQRNKGNFPGRFSGRQFSNSRSEMNVSTLELGDSALYLCASSLSPLAELETQYFGPGTRLLVL.

The chain links TRBV12-5 to TRBJ2-5, with 13 bases identical to TRBD2. The CDR3 covers 16 residues. Germline V lookup: CDR1 LGHNT, CDR2 FRNRAP. After removal of 3 bases from V and 1 base from J, the junction contained 2 bases not matched to a gene. In DNA form, the CDR3 reads TGTGCTAGTGGTTTTGGGACTAGCGGGGCCCAAGAGACCCAGTACTTC. Its translation is CASGFGTSGAQETQYF. The full variable domain, rest sourced from reference TRBV12-5 and TRBJ2-5, is DARVTQTPRHKVTEMGQEVTMRCQPILGHNTVFWYRQTMMQGLELLAYFRNRAPLDDSGMPKDRFSAEMPDATLATLKIQPSEPRDSAVYFCASGFGTSGAQETQYFGPGTRLLVL.

The chain has TRBV5-8 and TRBJ2-1, with 7 positions matching TRBD1. The CDR3 has 17 residues. V dropped 3 bases and J dropped 4; count of bases not matched to a gene: 13. The germline V gene encodes CDR1 SGHTS and CDR2 YDEGEE. DNA of the CDR3: TGTGCCAGCAGCTCCCATATTCGACGGGACAGTTACAATGAGCAGTTCTTC. Translation: CASSSHIRRDSYNEQFF.

The chain joins TRBV7-2 to TRBJ2-5; 14 bases align to TRBD2. From germline, CDR1 is SGHTA and CDR2 FQGNSA. V dropped 7 bases and J dropped 5; count of bases not matched to a gene: 6. CDR3 size: 15 residues. CDR3 amino acids: CASTRTSGGWETQYF. CDR3 bases: TGTGCCAGCACCCGGACTAGCGGGGGGTGGGAGACCCAGTACTTC. Using reference TRBV7-2 and TRBJ2-5 for the parts outside the CDR3, the full variable domain is GAGVSQSPSNKVTEKGKDVELRCDPISGHTALYWYRQSLGQGLEFLIYFQGNSAPDKSGLPSDRFSAERTGGSVSTLTIQRTQQEDSAVYLCASTRTSGGWETQYFGPGTRLLVL.

The chain employs TRBV5-3 and TRBJ2-5; no reliable D call. TRBV5-3 is classed as an ORF, of uncertain function. Trimming shortened V by 6 bases and J by 4 bases, and 10 bases separated the two germline ends. The CDR3 is 12 amino acids. CDR3 nucleotide sequence: TGTGCCAGAACGCCCACACGAGAGACCCAGTACTTC. Translating it yields CARTPTRETQYF.

The chain couples TRBV18 to TRBJ1-1; the match to TRBD1 covers 9 bases. Germline CDR1 is KGHSH and CDR2 is LQKENI. This CDR3 has 18 amino acids. J lost 3 bases, V lost 2 bases, and 13 bases had no gene match. In DNA form, the CDR3 reads TGTGCCAGCTCACCAGGGCAGGACAGGGGATCGAGGGACACTGAAGCTTTCTTT. Its translation is CASSPGQDRGSRDTEAFF. The complete variable domain, with remaining parts taken from reference TRBV18 and TRBJ1-1, reads NAGVMQNPRHLVRRRGQEARLRCSPMKGHSHVYWYRQLPEEGLKFMVYLQKENIIDESGMPKERFSAEFPKEGPSILRIQQVVRGDSAAYFCASSPGQDRGSRDTEAFFGQGTRLTVV.

This clone was counted once. The chain joins TRBV6-2 or TRBV6-3 to TRBJ2-1, with TRBD2 matching 15 bases. Germline CDR1 and CDR2: MNHEY and SVGEGT. V gave up 4 bases and J gave up 7 bases; unmatched junction bases: 8. The CDR3 sequence is 17 residues long. The CDR3 is CASSSWTSGGAVNEQFF. CDR3 coding DNA: TGTGCCAGCAGTTCCTGGACTAGCGGGGGGGCTGTGAATGAGCAGTTCTTC.

This clone has only one observation. V and J are TRBV5-1 and TRBJ2-7, with TRBD1 as a possible D gene (5 bases). CDR1 is SGHRS and CDR2 is YFSETQ in the germline V gene. With 3 bases removed from V and 0 bases from J, the gap between germline ends came to 16 bases. CDR3 length equals 16 residues. CDR3 DNA: TGCGCCAGCAGCTATGAACCAGGACACCGCTCCTACGAGCAGTACTTC. It yields the protein CASSYEPGHRSYEQYF.

The rearrangement uses TRBV28 and TRBJ2-3, with TRBD2 matching 10 bases. This CDR3 comprises 19 residues. CDR1 is MDHEN and CDR2 is SYDVKM in the germline V gene. Trimming removed 1 base from V and 6 bases from J; junction bases left unmatched: 16. CDR3 in DNA: TGTGCCAGCAGTTTATACCCCAAAGTAGCGGGGGGTTTAGGGGATACGCAGTATTTT. This encodes CASSLYPKVAGGLGDTQYF.

This chain links TRBV10-1 with TRBJ1-1; weak D call: TRBD1 (5 bases). This CDR3 region has 13 residues. Germline-derived CDR1 and CDR2 are WNHNN and SYGVQD (reference sequence). The V gene lost 0 bases and the J gene lost 5 bases, with 7 bases spanning the gap. The CDR3 DNA follows: TGCGCCAGCAGTGAGTCTAGGGGAACTGAAGCTTTCTTT. As protein: CASSESRGTEAFF.